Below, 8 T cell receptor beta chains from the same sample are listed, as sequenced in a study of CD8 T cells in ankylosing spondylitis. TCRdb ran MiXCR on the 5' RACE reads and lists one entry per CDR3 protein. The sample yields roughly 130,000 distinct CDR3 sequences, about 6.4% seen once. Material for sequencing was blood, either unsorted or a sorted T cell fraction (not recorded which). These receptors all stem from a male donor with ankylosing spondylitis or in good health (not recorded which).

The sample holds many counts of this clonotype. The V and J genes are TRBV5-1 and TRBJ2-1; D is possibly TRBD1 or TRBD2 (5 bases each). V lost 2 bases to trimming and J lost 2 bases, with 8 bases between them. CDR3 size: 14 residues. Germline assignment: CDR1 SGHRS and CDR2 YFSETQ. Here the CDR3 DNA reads TGCGCCAGCAGCTTCGGGACGGCCTACAATGAGCAGTTCTTC. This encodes CASSFGTAYNEQFF.

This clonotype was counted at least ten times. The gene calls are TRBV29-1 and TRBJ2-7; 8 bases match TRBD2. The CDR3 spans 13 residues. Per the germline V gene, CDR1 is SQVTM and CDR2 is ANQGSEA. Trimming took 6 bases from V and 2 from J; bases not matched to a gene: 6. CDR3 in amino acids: CSVMSGGAYEQYF. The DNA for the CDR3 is TGCAGCGTGATGAGCGGGGGTGCCTACGAGCAGTACTTC.

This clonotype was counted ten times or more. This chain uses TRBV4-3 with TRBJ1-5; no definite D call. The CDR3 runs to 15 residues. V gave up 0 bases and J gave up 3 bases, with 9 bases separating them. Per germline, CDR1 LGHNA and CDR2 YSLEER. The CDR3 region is CASSQDGRVNQPQHF. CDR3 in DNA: TGCGCCAGCAGCCAAGATGGGAGGGTCAATCAGCCCCAGCATTTT.

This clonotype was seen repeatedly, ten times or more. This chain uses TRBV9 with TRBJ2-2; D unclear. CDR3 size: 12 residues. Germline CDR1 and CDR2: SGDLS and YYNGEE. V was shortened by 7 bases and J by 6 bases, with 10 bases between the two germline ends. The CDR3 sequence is CASSTPPGELFF. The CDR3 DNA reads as TGTGCCAGCTCCACACCCCCCGGGGAGCTGTTTTTT.

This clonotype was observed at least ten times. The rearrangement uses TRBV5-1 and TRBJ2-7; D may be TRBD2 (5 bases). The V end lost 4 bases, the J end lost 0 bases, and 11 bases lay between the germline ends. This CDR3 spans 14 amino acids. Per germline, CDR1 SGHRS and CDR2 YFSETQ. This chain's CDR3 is CASSVGVFSYEQYF. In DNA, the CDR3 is TGCGCCAGCAGCGTCGGGGTGTTCTCCTACGAGCAGTACTTC.

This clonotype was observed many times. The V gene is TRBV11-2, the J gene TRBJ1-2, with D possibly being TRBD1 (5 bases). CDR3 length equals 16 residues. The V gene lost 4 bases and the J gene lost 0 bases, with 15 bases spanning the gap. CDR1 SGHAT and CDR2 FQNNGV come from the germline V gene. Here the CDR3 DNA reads TGTGCCAGCAGCTCGTTTCGGGCAGGGTCTAACTATGGCTACACCTTC. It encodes CASSSFRAGSNYGYTF.

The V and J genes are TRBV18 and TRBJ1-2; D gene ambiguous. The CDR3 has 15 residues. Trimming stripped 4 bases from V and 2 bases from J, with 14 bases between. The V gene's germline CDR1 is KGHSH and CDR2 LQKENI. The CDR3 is CASSRPGGENYGYTF. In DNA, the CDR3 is TGTGCCAGCTCACGTCCAGGTGGGGAGAACTATGGCTACACCTTC. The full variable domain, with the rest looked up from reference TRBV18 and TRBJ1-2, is NAGVMQNPRHLVRRRGQEARLRCSPMKGHSHVYWYRQLPEEGLKFMVYLQKENIIDESGMPKERFSAEFPKEGPSILRIQQVVRGDSAAYFCASSRPGGENYGYTFGSGTRLTVV.

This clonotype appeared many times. CDR3 in amino acids: CAISRDRSYEQYF. Written as DNA, the CDR3 is TGTGCCATCAGCAGGGACAGATCCTACGAGCAGTACTTC. This sequence joins TRBV10-3 and TRBJ2-7; TRBD1 agrees at 7 bases. V shed 6 bases, J shed 1 base, and the junction held 3 bases outside the gene matches. CDR1 and CDR2 from the germline V gene are ENHRY and SYGVKD. CDR3 length equals 13 residues.